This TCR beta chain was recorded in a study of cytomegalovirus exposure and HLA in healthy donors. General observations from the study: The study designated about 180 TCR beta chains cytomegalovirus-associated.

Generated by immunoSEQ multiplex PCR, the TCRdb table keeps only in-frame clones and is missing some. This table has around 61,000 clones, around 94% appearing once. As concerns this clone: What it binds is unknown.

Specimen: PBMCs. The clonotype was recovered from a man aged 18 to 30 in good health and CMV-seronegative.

The CDR3 DNA is TGTGCCAGCAGCCAAGATAGGGCCGGGGGGTTCGGCTACACCTTC. Translated: CASSQDRAGGFGYTF. The chain uses TRBV14 and TRBJ1-2; possible D gene TRBD1, 5 bases. Trimming took off 0 bases at V and 8 bases at J, with 16 bases between the two ends. This CDR3 is built from 15 residues. From germline, CDR1 is SGHDN and CDR2 FVKESK.